What follows describes a single T cell receptor (beta chain). The antigen remains undetermined. Per germline, CDR1 MGHRA and CDR2 YSYEKL. After removal of 4 bases from V and 7 bases from J, the junction contained 10 bases not matched to a gene. The CDR3 length is 14 residues. This record comes from a study of early T cells in non-severe SARS-CoV-2 infection. The wider study: Sequencing used unsorted whole-blood bulk RNA, so chains lack pairing.

Individually, cDNA molecules had unique molecular identifiers attached to them. TCRdb re-derived calls from the 5' RACE reads in MiXCR, one entry per CDR3 protein. The sample holds about 67,000 distinct CDR3 sequences, about 9.9% seen once. Findings and caveats of the study: The VDJdb matching leaned toward anti-spike CD8 responses and overlooked private and CD4 specificities.

Sequenced: whole blood. The V gene is TRBV4-1, the J gene TRBJ2-7; TRBD1 agrees at 7 bases. This clonotype was obtained from an adult who was a healthcare worker with PCR-confirmed SARS-CoV-2 infection or an uninfected control (not recorded which). The CDR3 protein is CASSLIKGATEQYF. CDR3 nucleotides: TGCGCCAGCAGCCTTATAAAGGGGGCTACGGAGCAGTACTTC.